This T cell receptor beta chain emerged from a study of cytomegalovirus exposure and HLA in healthy donors. Overall study context: The same platform as the roughly 630 first-cohort repertoires was used for the 100 to 150 validation repertoires, a later analysis reported.

Sequencing used immunoSEQ multiplex PCR; TCRdb keeps in-frame clones, though not all of them. The sample carries about 160,000 clones, roughly 90% recorded once. A note on this clone: Its antigen is not identified.

CDR1 and CDR2 from the germline V gene are MNHNY and SVGAGI (reference sequence). Trimming left V 7 bases short and J 8 bases short, with 17 bases between. The CDR3 is 14 amino acids. The donors formed part of the roughly 120-subject validation cohort, distinct from the roughly 700-subject first cohort. Study-level findings and limits: Reports showed the classifier diagnosing cytomegalovirus status with high specificity and sensitivity. Cytomegalovirus-associated TCR beta chains were listed, numbering some 150.

This receptor was identified in a man between 18 and 35 years old in good health and CMV-seropositive. The chain uses TRBV6-6 and TRBJ1-4; no clear D. Sample: PBMCs. For the CDR3, the DNA is TGTGCCAGCATCCCCGACGGGGATCGGGAAAAACTGTTTTTT. Its translation is CASIPDGDREKLFF.